Shown below are 12 T cell receptor beta chains from a single sample sequenced in a study of blood T cells in healthy people across ages. For the second PCR, which ran for roughly 6 to 12 cycles, a sample-barcoded 5' primer and a J-beta primer mix were used. MiXCR, applied by TCRdb to the 5' RACE reads, yields one record per CDR3 protein. The data contain fewer than 800,000 distinct CDR3 sequences, just under 25% of them singletons. These data were likewise used in another study, on T cells of mothers and their children.

Source material: blood. All receptors derive from a boy between 10 and 17 years old in good health.

J is TRBJ1-2 and V is TRBV6-2 or TRBV6-3, with no clear D. CDR3 length: 13 amino acids. V was shortened by 6 bases and J by 2 bases, with 10 bases between the two germline ends. CDR1 and CDR2 (germline): MNHEY, SVGEGT. CDR3 residues: CASSRGRNYGYTF. CDR3 nucleotides: TGTGCCAGCAGCCGCGGGAGAAACTATGGCTACACCTTC.

This chain joins TRBV6-1 and TRBJ2-5; D tentatively fits TRBD1 or TRBD2 (5 bases each). The last part of the DNA fits TRBJ2-7 better; the J call may be wrong. CDR3 length equals 14 residues. The germline gives CDR1 MNHNS, CDR2 SASEGT. The CDR3, as DNA: TGTGCCAGCCTGGGGGATAGGGCCCTCTACGAGCAGTACTTC. Residues: CASLGDRALYEQYF.

This chain connects TRBV7-2 to TRBJ2-1; D is unresolved. Trimming left V 1 base short and J 5 bases short, with 12 bases between. CDR1 and CDR2 (germline): SGHTA, FQGNSA. This CDR3 region has 15 residues. In DNA, the CDR3 is TGTGCCAGCAGCTTAGGCCAGATCACAAACAATGAGCAGTTCTTC. Residues: CASSLGQITNNEQFF. Complete variable domain (other parts from reference TRBV7-2 and TRBJ2-1): GAGVSQSPSNKVTEKGKDVELRCDPISGHTALYWYRQSLGQGLEFLIYFQGNSAPDKSGLPSDRFSAERTGGSVSTLTIQRTQQEDSAVYLCASSLGQITNNEQFFGPGTRLTVL.

A few counts support this clonotype. The rearrangement uses TRBV7-3 and TRBJ2-5, with 8 bases fitting TRBD2. The J call could be wrong; TRBJ2-7 is a better fit for the DNA end. The CDR3 spans 13 residues. Germline V CDR1 and CDR2: SGHTA, FQGTGA. CDR3 in amino acids: CASSVGGVYEQYF. The CDR3 DNA reads TGTGCCAGCAGCGTCGGGGGGGTCTACGAGCAGTACTTC.

This rearrangement joins TRBV28 to TRBJ1-4, with TRBD1 matching 9 bases. The length of the CDR3 is 19 residues. V dropped 3 bases and J dropped 0; count of bases not matched to a gene: 11. Germline CDR1 MDHEN, CDR2 SYDVKM. CDR3 coding DNA: TGTGCCAGCAGTTTCCAGACAGGGGGATTACGTGCAACTAATGAAAAACTGTTTTTT. Translating it yields CASSFQTGGLRATNEKLFF.

The chain recombines TRBV10-3 with TRBJ1-5; 7 bases are shared with TRBD1. The CDR3 has 13 amino acids. Germline lookup yields CDR1 ENHRY and CDR2 SYGVKD. J lost 4 bases, V lost 10 bases, and 7 bases had no gene match. As DNA, the CDR3 is TGTGCCACCAGGGGGGACAGTAATCAGCCCCAGCATTTT. Translating gives CATRGDSNQPQHF.

The chain links TRBV7-2 to TRBJ2-5; D is ambiguous. V dropped 5 bases and J dropped 5 bases, with 12 bases sitting between them. Germline CDR1 and CDR2: SGHTA and FQGNSA. The CDR3 sequence is 13 residues long. The CDR3 DNA sequence: TGTGCCAGCAGCCCAATGGCGCCTGAGACCCAGTACTTC. This translates into CASSPMAPETQYF.

As DNA, the CDR3 is TGTGCCAGCAGCTCTTCTCGAGGCTACACCTTC. Protein: CASSSSRGYTF. This chain joins TRBV7-9 and TRBJ1-2; D remains unclear. Germline CDR1 reads SEHNR; CDR2 reads FQNEAQ (reference sequence). V was trimmed by 4 bases and J by 8 bases, leaving 8 bases between them. The CDR3 covers 11 residues.

The chain carries TRBV7-9 and TRBJ1-1, with TRBD1 identical over 8 bases. With 9 bases clipped from V and 0 bases from J, the junction kept 12 bases outside the gene matches. This CDR3 has 16 residues. The germline V gene encodes CDR1 SEHNR and CDR2 FQNEAQ (reference sequence). CDR3 DNA: TGTGCCAGAACCGGGACAGGAGGCCTTATGAACACTGAAGCTTTCTTT. Encoded protein: CARTGTGGLMNTEAFF.

The rearrangement uses TRBV20-1 and TRBJ2-1; the match to TRBD1 covers 7 bases. The germline V gene encodes CDR1 DFQATT and CDR2 SNEGSKA (reference sequence). The CDR3 contains 14 residues. Trimming took 5 bases from V and 4 from J; bases not matched to a gene: 8. CDR3 loop: CSAPRGTDYNEQFF. CDR3 in DNA: TGCAGTGCTCCGAGGGGGACAGATTACAATGAGCAGTTCTTC.

This clonotype has a handful of counts. The V gene is TRBV28, the J gene TRBJ1-6; D might be TRBD1 (6 bases). Per the germline V gene, CDR1 is MDHEN and CDR2 is SYDVKM. Deletions cut 7 bases from V and 10 bases from J, with 17 bases between. The CDR3 is made up of 14 amino acids. The CDR3 DNA follows: TGTGCCAGCACCAAACAGGGATCGCAATCACCCCTCCACTTT. Protein: CASTKQGSQSPLHF.

The rearrangement links TRBV20-1 to TRBJ2-1, with D possibly being TRBD2 (6 bases). CDR3 length equals 14 residues. V lost 5 bases to trimming and J lost 8 bases, with 19 bases between them. Looked up from germline, CDR1 is DFQATT and CDR2 is SNEGSKA (reference sequence). CDR3 region: CSAYYGLPKDEQFF. The DNA for the CDR3 is TGCAGTGCTTACTATGGACTACCTAAGGATGAGCAGTTCTTC.